This TCR beta chain is from a study of response to subunit inactivated influenza vaccine (dated by TCRdb to 2017 to 2018). Concerning the study at large: Deep quantitative T cell receptor repertoire profiling was used in the study to track responses to a trivalent subunit inactivated influenza vaccine. Here is what the overall study found, with its caveats: The authors proposed that each seasonal influenza vaccination may bring in only a limited number of new T cells.

Library preparation was by RT-PCR. Sequenced using an Illumina HiSeq 2500. The public reads were quality trimmed at Q25 with fastp and then assembled into clones with MiXCR by TCRdb, keeping productive beta chains. Entries that share a CDR3 protein sequence are merged under the most common genes and DNA. The sample includes about 540,000 distinct CDR3 sequences, with around 13% observed a single time. Jointly, the top ten make up 11% of the sample. This clonotype showed up just a few times. Its antigen is currently not known. Qualities for individual bases were not recorded, and no much larger clone is one base off. The germline V gene (reference sequence) gives CDR1 as DFQATT and CDR2 as SNEGSKA. The trim is 0 bases for V and 0 bases for J, with a gap of 21 bases between the germline ends. The cysteine opens and the phenylalanine closes a CDR3 of 18 amino acids. Of the read, only the CDR3 DNA is kept; its 54 bases are in frame from base 1.

This receptor was identified in a man over 45 who received an inactivated influenza vaccine. Donor details come from another sample of the same person, matched by shared clones. Rearrangement joined TRBV20-1 to TRBJ2-7; the D gene is perhaps TRBD1, on 6 matching bases. Sequences were derived from PBMCs from blood, sampled 12 days after vaccination. The CDR3 loop reads CSARDSLGLWGHSYEQYF. The sequenced DNA: TGCAGTGCTAGAGACTCCTTGGGCTTGTGGGGGCACTCCTACGAGCAGTACTTC.